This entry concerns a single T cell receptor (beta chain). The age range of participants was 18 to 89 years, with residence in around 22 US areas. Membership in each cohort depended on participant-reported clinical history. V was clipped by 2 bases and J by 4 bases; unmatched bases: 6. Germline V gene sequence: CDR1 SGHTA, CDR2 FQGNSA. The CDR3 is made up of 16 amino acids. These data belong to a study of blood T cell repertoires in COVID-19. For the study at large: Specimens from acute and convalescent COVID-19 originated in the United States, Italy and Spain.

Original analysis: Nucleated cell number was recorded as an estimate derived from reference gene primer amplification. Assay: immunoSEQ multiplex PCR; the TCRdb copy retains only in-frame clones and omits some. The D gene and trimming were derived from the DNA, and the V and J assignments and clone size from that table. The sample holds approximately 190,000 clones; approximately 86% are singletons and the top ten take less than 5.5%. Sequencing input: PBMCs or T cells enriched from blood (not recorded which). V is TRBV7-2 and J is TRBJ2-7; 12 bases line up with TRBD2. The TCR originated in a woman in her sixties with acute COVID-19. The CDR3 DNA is TGTGCCAGCAGCTTAAGACTAGCGGGAGAGTCGTACGAGCAGTACTTC. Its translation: CASSLRLAGESYEQYF.